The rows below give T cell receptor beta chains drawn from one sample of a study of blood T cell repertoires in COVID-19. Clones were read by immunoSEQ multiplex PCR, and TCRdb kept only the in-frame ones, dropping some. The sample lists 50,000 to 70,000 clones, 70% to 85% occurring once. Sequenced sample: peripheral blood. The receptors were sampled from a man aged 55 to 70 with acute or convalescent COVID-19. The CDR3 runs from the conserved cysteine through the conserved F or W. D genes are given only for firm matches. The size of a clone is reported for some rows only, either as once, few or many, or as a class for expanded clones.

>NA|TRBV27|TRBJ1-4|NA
TGTGCCGGCAGTCTCCGCCCCCAATCGAGCGAAAAACTGTTTTTT
CAGSLRPQSSEKLFF
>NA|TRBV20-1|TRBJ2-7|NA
TGCAGTGCTAGTGAGCGGGTCTCCTACGAGCAGTACTTC
CSASERVSYEQYF
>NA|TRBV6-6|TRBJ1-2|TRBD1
TGTGCCAGCAGTTCTATACGACAGGGGGCGGACTATGGCTACACCTTC
CASSSIRQGADYGYTF
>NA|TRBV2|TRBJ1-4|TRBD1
TGTGCCAGCAGACAGGGGGCAACTAATGAAAAACTGTTTTTT
CASRQGATNEKLFF
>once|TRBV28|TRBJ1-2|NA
TGTGCCAGCAGTTCCCGGACAGTTGGCTACACCTTC
CASSSRTVGYTF
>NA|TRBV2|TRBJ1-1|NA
TGTGCCAGCAGGCCGACAAGGGGGTTGAGCACTGAAGCTTTCTTT
CASRPTRGLSTEAFF
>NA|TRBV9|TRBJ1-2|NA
TGTGCCAGCAGCGGCCCCCCGCGGGGCGGCTATGGCTACACCTTC
CASSGPPRGGYGYTF
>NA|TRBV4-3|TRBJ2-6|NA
TGCGCCAGCAGCCAAGTAGGCAGACACTCTGGGGCCAACGTCCTGACTTTC
CASSQVGRHSGANVLTF
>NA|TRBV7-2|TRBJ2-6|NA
TGTGCCAGCAGCACCATCGGACGCCAGGGCCCGTCTGGGGCCAACGTCCTGACTTTC
CASSTIGRQGPSGANVLTF
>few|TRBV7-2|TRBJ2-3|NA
TGTGCCAGCAGCTTGGTACAGGCCACAGATACGCAGTATTTT
CASSLVQATDTQYF
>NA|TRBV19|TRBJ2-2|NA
TGTGCCACAAACAGAGACCCGAACACCGGGGAGCTGTTTTTT
CATNRDPNTGELFF
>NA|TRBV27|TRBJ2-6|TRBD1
TGTGCCAGCAGTAGACAGGGGGCTGGGGCCAACGTCCTGACTTTC
CASSRQGAGANVLTF
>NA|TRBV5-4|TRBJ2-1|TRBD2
TGTGCCAGCAGCTTGGAAGTAGCGGGAGTGCTAAATGAGCAGTTCTTC
CASSLEVAGVLNEQFF
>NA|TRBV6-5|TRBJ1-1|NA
TGTGCCAGCAGTTACCAGGTGGGTGGCACTGAAGCTTTCTTT
CASSYQVGGTEAFF
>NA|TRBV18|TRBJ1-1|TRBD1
TGTGCCAGCTCACGGGACAGCGAAAACACTGAAGCTTTCTTT
CASSRDSENTEAFF
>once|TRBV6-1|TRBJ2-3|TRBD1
TGTGCCAGCAGTGAAGTTCACAGGGGGAACACAGATACGCAGTATTTT
CASSEVHRGNTDTQYF
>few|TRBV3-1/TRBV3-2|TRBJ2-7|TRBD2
TGTGCCAGCAGCCACGCTAGCGGGAGGTCCTACGAGCAGTACTTC
CASSHASGRSYEQYF
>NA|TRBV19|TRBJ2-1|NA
TGTGCCAGTAGTCCCCGCGTACCGACTAGGCACAATGAGCAGTTCTTC
CASSPRVPTRHNEQFF
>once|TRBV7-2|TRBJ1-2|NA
TGTGCCAGCAGCCGCCCCAGGGGAACCAACTATGGCTACACCTTC
CASSRPRGTNYGYTF
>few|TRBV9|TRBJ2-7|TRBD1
TGTGCCAGCAGCGTGTCACAGGGGTCGTTCTACGAGCAGTACTTC
CASSVSQGSFYEQYF
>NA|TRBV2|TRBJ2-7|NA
TGTGCCAGCAGTGTAAATAGACAGGAAGCCTACGAGCAGTACTTC
CASSVNRQEAYEQYF
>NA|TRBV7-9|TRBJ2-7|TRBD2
TGTGCCAGCAGCGAGAACTTAGCGGGAGGGTACGAGCAGTACTTC
CASSENLAGGYEQYF
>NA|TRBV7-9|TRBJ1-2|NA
TGTGCCAGCAGCTCATCGGTTTCGACAGAAATAATTGGCTACACCTTC
CASSSSVSTEIIGYTF
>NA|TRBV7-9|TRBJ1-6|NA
TGTGCCAGCAGTGACGTCGCGGATTCACCCCTCCACTTT
CASSDVADSPLHF
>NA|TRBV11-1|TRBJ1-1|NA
TGTGCCAGCAGCGTACAGGGTAGTAGGACTGAAGCTTTCTTT
CASSVQGSRTEAFF
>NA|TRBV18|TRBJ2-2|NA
TGTGCCAGCCCTCCACCGGGCCCCGCTGGGACCGGGGAGCTGTTTTTT
CASPPPGPAGTGELFF
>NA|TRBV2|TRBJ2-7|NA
TGTGCCAGCAGTCGGGAGAAAAAGGCCTACGAGCAGTACTTC
CASSREKKAYEQYF
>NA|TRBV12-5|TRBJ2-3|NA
TGTGCTAGTGGTTTAACAGGGACAGATACGCAGTATTTT
CASGLTGTDTQYF